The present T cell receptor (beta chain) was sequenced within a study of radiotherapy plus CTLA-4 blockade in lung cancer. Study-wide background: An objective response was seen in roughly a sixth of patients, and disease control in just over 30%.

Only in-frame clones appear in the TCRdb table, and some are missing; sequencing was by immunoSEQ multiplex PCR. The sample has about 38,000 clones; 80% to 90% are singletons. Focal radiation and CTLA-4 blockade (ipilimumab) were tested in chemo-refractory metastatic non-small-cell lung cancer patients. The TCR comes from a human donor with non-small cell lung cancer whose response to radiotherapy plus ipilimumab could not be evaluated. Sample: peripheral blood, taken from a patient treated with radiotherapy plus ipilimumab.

CDR3 region: CASSQDVGQGGTGELFF. The CDR3 nucleotides read TGCGCCAGCAGCCAAGATGTGGGACAGGGGGGAACCGGGGAGCTGTTTTTT. This rearrangement joins TRBV4-3 to TRBJ1-3, with 11 bases lining up with TRBD1. With the DNA end fitting TRBJ2-2 better, the J assignment may be wrong. Germline V gene sequence: CDR1 LGHNA, CDR2 YSLEER. The CDR3 runs to 17 residues.